This T cell receptor beta chain was identified during a study of blood T cell repertoires in COVID-19. The V end lost 5 bases, the J end lost 0 bases, and 13 bases lay between the germline ends. Looked up from germline, CDR1 is SGHKS and CDR2 is YYEKEE (reference sequence). The CDR3 is 15 residues long. Seattle's enrolled individuals joined amid active infection and were then monitored longitudinally. Only in-frame clones appear in the TCRdb table, and some are missing; sequencing was by immunoSEQ multiplex PCR. Of roughly 160,000 clones listed, approximately 87% are singletons. J is TRBJ2-3 and V is TRBV5-5, with TRBD2 as a possible D gene (6 bases). Sample: peripheral blood. The clonotype was recovered from a woman in her seventies with COVID-19, enrolled during active disease. The CDR3 reads CASSLGGASTDTQYF. DNA for the CDR3: TGTGCCAGCAGTCTCGGGGGAGCCAGCACAGATACGCAGTATTTT. Filled out from reference TRBV5-5 and TRBJ2-3, the complete variable domain reads DAGVTQSPTHLIKTRGQQVTLRCSPISGHKSVSWYQQVLGQGPQFIFQYYEKEERGRGNFPDRFSARQFPNYSSELNVNALLLGDSALYLCASSLGGASTDTQYFGPGTRLTVL.